The 20 T cell receptor beta chains in this list originate from one sample, sequenced in a study of T cell responses to AZD1222 COVID-19 vaccine. Clones were read by immunoSEQ multiplex PCR, and TCRdb kept only the in-frame ones, dropping some. The sample carries 100,000 or so clones, approximately 90% recorded once. Sequencing used peripheral blood, obtained 28 days after the second AZD1222 dose. Receptor source: an adult who received the AZD1222 COVID-19 vaccine.

The chain recombines TRBV5-1 with TRBJ2-1, with D perhaps TRBD1 or TRBD2 (6 bases each). The CDR3 is 16 residues long. Germline CDR1 is SGHRS and CDR2 is YFSETQ. Trimming removed 0 bases from V and 3 bases from J, with 13 bases in between. The CDR3 here is CASSLGTGAGYNEQFF. CDR3 sequence (DNA): TGCGCCAGCAGCTTGGGAACGGGGGCCGGCTACAATGAGCAGTTCTTC.

The chain recombines TRBV18 with TRBJ1-1, with D maybe TRBD1 (6 bases). Germline values: CDR1 KGHSH, CDR2 LQKENI. The CDR3 contains 15 residues. The germline V and J ends were trimmed by 3 bases and 1 base, with 12 bases remaining between them. CDR3 protein: CASSPRDNSNTEAFF. The CDR3 nucleotides are TGTGCCAGCTCACCCCGGGACAATTCGAACACTGAAGCTTTCTTT.

This rearrangement joins TRBV24-1 to TRBJ2-5; 11 nucleotides match TRBD2. Trimming cost V 5 bases and J 2 bases; bases outside gene matches: 0. The CDR3 spans 14 residues. Per germline, CDR1 KGHDR and CDR2 SFDVKD. In nucleotides, the CDR3 is TGTGCCACCAGTGCTAGCGGGGGGCAAGAGACCCAGTACTTC. Translation gives CATSASGGQETQYF.

The V and J genes are TRBV27 and TRBJ1-4; 7 bases are a match to TRBD1. In germline, CDR1 is MNHEY, CDR2 SMNVEV (reference sequence). J gave up 0 bases and V 3 bases, and 19 bases lay outside the gene matches. The CDR3 has 21 amino acids. CDR3 nucleotide sequence: TGTGCCAGCAGTTTCCCCAATTCCGGGACAGATCGTCCTTCAACTAATGAAAAACTGTTTTTT. Protein sequence: CASSFPNSGTDRPSTNEKLFF.

The rearrangement joins TRBV7-2 to TRBJ2-7, with 8 positions matching TRBD1. The CDR3 covers 14 residues. Losses at the gene ends were 0 bases for V and 3 bases for J; bases not matched to a gene: 1. From germline, CDR1 is SGHTA and CDR2 FQGNSA. The CDR3 region is CASSLAGTGYEQYF. The CDR3 coding sequence is TGTGCCAGCAGCTTAGCCGGGACAGGCTACGAGCAGTACTTC.

This clone was seen more than once but under ten times. The chain couples TRBV19 to TRBJ1-1; 7 nucleotides align to TRBD1. Looked up from germline, CDR1 is LNHDA and CDR2 is SQIVND (reference sequence). The CDR3 totals 15 residues. The V segment lost 3 bases and the J segment 0 bases; nucleotides outside the gene matches: 4. The CDR3: CASSIPGGMNTEAFF. The CDR3 coding sequence is TGTGCCAGTAGTATCCCAGGGGGAATGAACACTGAAGCTTTCTTT.

The CDR3, as DNA: TGTGCCAGCAGTTACTCCGGGGGGACCCCCGCCTACGAGCAGTACTTC. Translating it yields CASSYSGGTPAYEQYF. The gene calls are TRBV6-6 and TRBJ2-7; 7 bases line up with TRBD2. This CDR3 is built from 16 residues. The germline CDR1 and CDR2 sequences are MNHNY and SVGAGI (reference sequence). V lost 0 bases to trimming and J lost 2 bases; unmatched junction nucleotides: 7.

The chain is built from TRBV18 and TRBJ1-2, with D uncertain. Germline lookup yields CDR1 KGHSH and CDR2 LQKENI. Trimming removed 6 bases from V and 4 bases from J, with 12 bases in between. This CDR3 region has 13 residues. The CDR3 nucleotides read TGTGCCAGCTCCGGGGATTCTGGCTATGGCTACACCTTC. It encodes CASSGDSGYGYTF. Full variable domain (outside the CDR3, taken from reference TRBV18 and TRBJ1-2): NAGVMQNPRHLVRRRGQEARLRCSPMKGHSHVYWYRQLPEEGLKFMVYLQKENIIDESGMPKERFSAEFPKEGPSILRIQQVVRGDSAAYFCASSGDSGYGYTFGSGTRLTVV.

The chain recombines TRBV19 with TRBJ2-7; 7 bases map to TRBD1. CDR3 length equals 15 residues. Per the germline V gene, CDR1 is LNHDA and CDR2 is SQIVND (reference sequence). V was pared by 3 bases and J by 2 bases, with 7 bases of the junction left unmatched. In DNA, the CDR3 is TGTGCCAGTAGTATCTCGGGGACAGCTACCTACGAGCAGTACTTC. It specifies CASSISGTATYEQYF.

The chain recombines TRBV30 with TRBJ2-7; D assignment may be TRBD1 or TRBD2 (5 bases each). Germline values: CDR1 GTSNPN, CDR2 SVGIG (reference sequence). Trimming took off 1 base at V and 5 bases at J, with 24 bases between the two ends. The CDR3 has 17 residues. CDR3 DNA: TGTGCCTGGAGTGGACGAGGATCGACAGTCCACGGGGACGAGCAGTACTTC. This sequence encodes CAWSGRGSTVHGDEQYF.

The rearrangement joins TRBV18 to TRBJ2-7, with D possibly being TRBD1 (6 bases). The CDR3 loop spans 15 amino acids. The germline V and J ends were trimmed by 3 bases and 0 bases, with 12 bases remaining between them. CDR1 and CDR2 (germline): KGHSH, LQKENI. CDR3 region: CASSPAQGLSYEQYF. Here the CDR3 DNA reads TGTGCCAGCTCACCTGCACAGGGTCTCTCCTACGAGCAGTACTTC.

The CDR3: CASSSRTGGSYGYTF. The CDR3 nucleotides are TGTGCCAGCAGTTCACGGACAGGGGGAAGCTATGGCTACACCTTC. The rearrangement links TRBV27 to TRBJ1-2, with 10 bases identical to TRBD1. CDR1 is MNHEY, CDR2 SMNVEV, per germline (reference sequence). This CDR3 contains 15 residues. J lost 4 bases, V lost 4 bases, and 6 bases had no gene match.

Details on this clone: The junction differs from germline at one of its ends, possibly a read error. This chain uses TRBV27 with TRBJ1-5, with a possible D match to TRBD1 (6 bases). The CDR3 sequence is 13 residues long. Germline loops: CDR1 MNHEY, CDR2 SMNVEV (reference sequence). The DNA for the CDR3 is TGTGCCAGCAGTCCTAGGCGCCTGGACAGTCCCCGTTTT. Residues: CASSPRRLDSPRF.

The CDR3 region has the DNA TGTGCCAGCAGCCAGTATGACAGGGGCGGGGGTCAGCCCCAGCATTTT. This translates into CASSQYDRGGGQPQHF. The chain recombines TRBV4-2 with TRBJ1-5; 8 positions match TRBD1. CDR1 is LGHNA and CDR2 is YNFKEQ in the germline V gene. Trimming removed 3 bases from V and 6 bases from J; junction bases left unmatched: 10. This CDR3 comprises 16 residues.

This clone showed up just once. The rearrangement uses TRBV6-5 and TRBJ2-1; 7 nucleotides align to TRBD2. This CDR3 comprises 15 residues. The germline gives CDR1 MNHEY, CDR2 SVGAGI. V shed 6 bases and J 0 bases; nucleotides not matched to a gene: 5. The CDR3 nucleotides read TGTGCCAGCAGCCTAGCGGCTAGCTCCTACAATGAGCAGTTCTTC. Translation gives CASSLAASSYNEQFF.

The gene calls are TRBV7-9 and TRBJ2-5; D may be TRBD2 (5 bases). Germline CDR1 SEHNR, CDR2 FQNEAQ (reference sequence). The V end was cut by 1 base, the J end by 5 bases, with 11 bases between. The CDR3 sequence is 14 residues long. The CDR3 spells CASSLGTGWETQYF. DNA for the CDR3: TGTGCCAGCAGCTTAGGGACTGGATGGGAGACCCAGTACTTC.

V gene TRBV3-1 (or the pseudogene TRBV3-2) combines with J gene TRBJ1-4; no firm D call. Trimming pared 6 bases from V and 4 bases from J, leaving 15 bases between. The CDR3 totals 15 residues. Germline lookup yields CDR1 LGHDT and CDR2 YNNKEL (reference sequence). The CDR3 DNA reads TGTGCCAGCAGTGGGAGGTTGGCCGTTAATGAAAAACTGTTTTTT. This gives the protein CASSGRLAVNEKLFF.

As concerns this clone: One junction end does not reproduce the germline sequence, and a read error may be involved. The chain carries TRBV6-5 and TRBJ1-5, with 9 bases matching TRBD1. Germline V gives CDR1 MNHEY, CDR2 SVGAGI. The CDR3 consists of 15 residues. The CDR3 reads CASSHSGQGGQPQHF. In nucleotides, the CDR3 is TGTGCCAGCAGTCACTCGGGACAGGGCGGTCAGCCCCAGCATTTT.

The rearrangement joins TRBV5-1 to TRBJ2-5; TRBD2 matches 10 bases. Unmatched junction bases numbered 5, after V lost 5 bases and J lost 4 bases. Germline V gene data show CDR1 as SGHRS and CDR2 as YFSETQ. CDR3 length: 14 residues. The CDR3: CASSWSSGGETQYF. CDR3 in DNA: TGCGCCAGCAGTTGGTCTAGCGGGGGAGAGACCCAGTACTTC.

This clone was seen just once. CDR3 in amino acids: CASSWTGDGYTF. CDR3 bases: TGTGCCAGCAGTTGGACAGGGGATGGCTACACCTTC. The V call is TRBV12-3 or TRBV12-4, the J call TRBJ1-2; 9 bases agree with TRBD1. With V trimmed by 4 bases and J by 6 bases, 0 bases remained unmatched. The CDR3 runs to 12 residues.